Each of the 32 T cell receptor beta chains below was sequenced from the same sample in a study of OX40 agonist ivuxolimab in advanced cancers. The assay was immunoSEQ multiplex PCR, and TCRdb's table has in-frame clones only and misses some. The sample has some 8,000 clones, around 89% seen once. The starting material was CD4+ or CD8+ T cells sorted from blood, obtained in a trial of the OX40 agonist ivuxolimab. Receptor source: an adult with an advanced solid tumor such as melanoma, head and neck, liver or kidney cancer.

This chain joins TRBV7-6 and TRBJ2-1, with D perhaps TRBD2 (6 bases). This CDR3 region has 14 residues. Germline loops: CDR1 SGHVS, CDR2 FNYEAQ. The V end was cut by 2 bases, the J end by 7 bases, with 12 bases between. The CDR3 loop is CASSLSWGENEQFF. CDR3 coding DNA: TGTGCCAGCAGCTTAAGTTGGGGGGAGAATGAGCAGTTCTTC.

The V gene is TRBV6-1, the J gene TRBJ1-1; D is uncertain. V lost 1 base to trimming and J lost 0 bases, with 15 bases between them. The CDR3 covers 17 residues. In germline, CDR1 is MNHNS, CDR2 SASEGT. The CDR3 sequence is CASSEVSGSEMNTEAFF. CDR3 nucleotide sequence: TGTGCCAGCAGTGAAGTCTCGGGTTCGGAAATGAACACTGAAGCTTTCTTT.

The chain recombines TRBV29-1 with TRBJ1-1; TRBD1 might be the D (5 bases). Germline V gene sequence: CDR1 SQVTM, CDR2 ANQGSEA. Trimming left V 6 bases short and J 1 base short, with 15 bases between. The CDR3 sequence is 14 residues long. The CDR3 region is CSVGGGRSNTEAFF. For the CDR3, the DNA is TGCAGCGTGGGGGGAGGACGGTCGAACACTGAAGCTTTCTTT. Filled out from reference TRBV29-1 and TRBJ1-1, the complete variable domain reads SAVISQKPSRDICQRGTSLTIQCQVDSQVTMMFWYRQQPGQSLTLIATANQGSEATYESGFVIDKFPISRPNLTFSTLTVSNMSPEDSSIYLCSVGGGRSNTEAFFGQGTRLTVV.

This clone appeared a few times. This chain uses TRBV2 with TRBJ2-5; D gene ambiguous. The CDR3 sequence is 11 residues long. V was cut by 6 bases and J by 5 bases, with 7 bases left in between. Germline values: CDR1 SNHLY, CDR2 FYNNEI. This CDR3 is CASSQQETQYF. The DNA of the CDR3 is TGTGCCAGCAGCCAGCAGGAGACCCAGTACTTC.

V is TRBV27 and J is TRBJ1-1, with 9 bases lining up with TRBD1. V gave up 5 bases and J gave up 4 bases; unmatched junction bases: 5. Germline V gives CDR1 MNHEY, CDR2 SMNVEV (reference sequence). This CDR3 has 14 residues. CDR3 DNA sequence: TGTGCCAGCAGTAGCGGGACAGGGAGCACTGAAGCTTTCTTT. This translates into CASSSGTGSTEAFF.

This sequence joins TRBV5-1 and TRBJ2-5; 7 bases align to TRBD1. The CDR3 length is 14 residues. Germline CDR1 is SGHRS and CDR2 is YFSETQ. J was trimmed by 5 bases and V by 4 bases; bases with no gene match: 8. In DNA, the CDR3 is TGCGCCAGCAGCCAAGGGGGCGCCTGGGAGACCCAGTACTTC. Residues: CASSQGGAWETQYF. Together with reference TRBV5-1 and TRBJ2-5, the CDR3 gives the full variable domain: KAGVTQTPRYLIKTRGQQVTLSCSPISGHRSVSWYQQTPGQGLQFLFEYFSETQRNKGNFPGRFSGRQFSNSRSEMNVSTLELGDSALYLCASSQGGAWETQYFGPGTRLLVL.

The gene calls are TRBV14 and TRBJ1-4; no definite D call. CDR1 and CDR2 (germline): SGHDN, FVKESK. The CDR3 totals 15 residues. V was trimmed by 4 bases and J by 0 bases, leaving 9 bases between them. CDR3 in amino acids: CASSLENPTNEKLFF. The CDR3 DNA follows: TGTGCCAGCAGCCTAGAAAACCCAACTAATGAAAAACTGTTTTTT.

This chain links TRBV29-1 with TRBJ2-7; 9 positions match TRBD2. The J segment lost 0 bases and the V segment lost 4 bases, leaving 19 bases of the junction unmatched. This CDR3 has 19 residues. Germline V gene sequence: CDR1 SQVTM, CDR2 ANQGSEA. The CDR3 loop reads CSVGRTLAGHHLSSYEQYV. The CDR3 DNA reads as TGCAGCGTTGGAAGGACGCTAGCGGGACACCACTTAAGCTCCTACGAGCAGTACGTC.

This clone showed up just a few times. The chain has TRBV2 and TRBJ1-2, with 8 positions matching TRBD1. The CDR3 spans 13 residues. The ends lost 6 bases at V and 6 bases at J; junction bases unmatched: 6. The germline CDR1 and CDR2 sequences are SNHLY and FYNNEI. For the CDR3, the DNA is TGTGCCAGCAGGGTGGGACAGGCCAATGGCTACACCTTC. This translates into CASRVGQANGYTF.

This clone was observed a single time. The chain uses TRBV9 and TRBJ1-1; the D gene is possibly TRBD1 (5 bases). CDR1 and CDR2 from the germline V gene are SGDLS and YYNGEE. The CDR3 consists of 14 residues. V was trimmed by 3 bases and J by 4 bases, leaving 13 bases between them. The CDR3 sequence: CASSAGFATTEAFF. CDR3 DNA sequence: TGTGCCAGCAGCGCAGGGTTTGCGACCACTGAAGCTTTCTTT.

This chain uses TRBV10-1 with TRBJ1-1; TRBD1 is a possible D gene (5 bases). V was trimmed by 2 bases and J by 1 base, leaving 17 bases between them. Germline V CDR1 and CDR2: WNHNN, SYGVQD (reference sequence). The CDR3 loop spans 17 amino acids. The CDR3 nucleotides are TGCGCCAGCAGTGAGGGGGGGTGGGCCTCCCAGAACACTGAAGCTTTCTTT. Translated, it gives CASSEGGWASQNTEAFF.

The CDR3 loop is CASSSERGSGSTDTQYF. The CDR3 DNA follows: TGTGCCAGCAGCTCGGAACGCGGTAGCGGGTCGACAGATACGCAGTATTTT. This chain links TRBV7-9 with TRBJ2-3; 7 bases are shared with TRBD2. V dropped 4 bases and J dropped 3; count of bases not matched to a gene: 13. The CDR3 is 17 residues long. The germline CDR1 and CDR2 sequences are SEHNR and FQNEAQ (reference sequence).

This clone was counted between two and nine times. The gene calls are TRBV6-1 and TRBJ1-5; no clear D. Germline-derived CDR1 and CDR2 are MNHNS and SASEGT. The CDR3 is 15 residues long. V was clipped by 2 bases and J by 6 bases, with 14 bases between them. The CDR3 sequence: CASSELGVLGQPQHF. The CDR3 bases are TGTGCCAGCAGTGAACTTGGGGTACTCGGTCAGCCCCAGCATTTT.

The chain links TRBV4-1 to TRBJ1-1, with D hard to call. V was trimmed by 1 base and J by 3 bases, leaving 12 bases between them. The CDR3 loop spans 15 amino acids. Germline V lookup: CDR1 MGHRA, CDR2 YSYEKL. The CDR3 DNA follows: TGCGCCAGCAGCCAAGGCCGGACCTCCTACACTGAAGCTTTCTTT. Translated, it gives CASSQGRTSYTEAFF.

The rearrangement joins TRBV5-4 to TRBJ1-4; the match to TRBD1 covers 7 bases. This CDR3 region has 14 residues. With 4 bases clipped from V and 6 bases from J, the junction kept 6 bases outside the gene matches. CDR1 is SGHNT and CDR2 is YYREEE in the germline V gene (reference sequence). CDR3 DNA: TGTGCCAGCAGCCCAGCAGGGGGGTATGAAAAACTGTTTTTT. Its protein product is CASSPAGGYEKLFF.

The chain couples TRBV2 to TRBJ2-3; D is unclear. In germline, CDR1 is SNHLY, CDR2 FYNNEI. This CDR3 is 14 amino acids long. The ends were cut back, 8 bases at V and 6 bases at J, with 18 bases in the middle. CDR3 sequence reads: CASFFRNTPDTQYF. CDR3 nucleotides: TGTGCCAGCTTCTTCCGGAACACCCCCGATACGCAGTATTTT.

This rearrangement joins TRBV6-6 to TRBJ1-2, with D possibly TRBD1 on 6 matching bases. The CDR3 has 14 amino acids. V was cut by 4 bases and J by 8 bases, with 17 bases left in between. Germline V gene lookup returns CDR1 MNHNY and CDR2 SVGAGI (reference sequence). The CDR3 sequence is CASSLTGRTIGYTF. The CDR3 DNA sequence: TGTGCCAGCAGTTTGACAGGACGGACGATAGGCTACACCTTC.

The rearrangement links TRBV5-4 to TRBJ1-1; D unresolved. Trimming removed 0 bases from V and 0 bases from J, with 9 bases in between. Germline CDR1 SGHNT, CDR2 YYREEE (reference sequence). There are 15 residues in the CDR3. The CDR3 here is CASSLVRGLNTEAFF. CDR3 coding DNA: TGTGCCAGCAGCTTGGTACGGGGATTGAACACTGAAGCTTTCTTT.

The genes are TRBV5-8 and TRBJ1-5; D remains unclear. Trimming stripped 3 bases from V and 0 bases from J, with 4 bases between. Germline V gives CDR1 SGHTS, CDR2 YDEGEE. The CDR3 totals 13 residues. The CDR3 nucleotides read TGTGCCAGCAGCTCGAATAGCAATCAGCCCCAGCATTTT. Amino acid sequence: CASSSNSNQPQHF.

V usage is TRBV19 and J usage is TRBJ2-2, with D possibly being TRBD1 (6 bases). This CDR3 spans 14 amino acids. The V end was cut by 6 bases, the J end by 4 bases, with 12 bases between. Germline V gives CDR1 LNHDA, CDR2 SQIVND (reference sequence). Here the CDR3 reads CASSSRRGTGELFF. DNA of the CDR3: TGTGCCAGTAGCTCCCGCAGGGGCACCGGGGAGCTGTTTTTT.

CDR3 DNA sequence: TGTGCCAGCAGCCAAGATTGGGGGGACACTGAAGCTTTCTTT. Protein sequence: CASSQDWGDTEAFF. V gene TRBV14 combines with J gene TRBJ1-1, with D perhaps matching TRBD1 (5 bases). Germline V lookup: CDR1 SGHDN, CDR2 FVKESK. The V end lost 0 bases, the J end lost 3 bases, and 8 bases lay between the germline ends. CDR3 length equals 14 residues.

The chain has TRBV7-8 and TRBJ1-2; D remains ambiguous. From germline, CDR1 is SGHVS and CDR2 FQNEAQ. The V end was cut by 6 bases, the J end by 5 bases, with 13 bases between. The CDR3 consists of 13 residues. CDR3 coding DNA: TGTGCCAGCAGTCTCGACGGAGCTTATGGCTACACCTTC. Its translation: CASSLDGAYGYTF.

The genes are TRBV2 and TRBJ2-7; 8 bases are a match to TRBD1. The V segment lost 3 bases and the J segment 5 bases; nucleotides outside the gene matches: 6. Germline V gives CDR1 SNHLY, CDR2 FYNNEI. The CDR3 consists of 14 residues. The CDR3 DNA sequence: TGTGCCAGCAGTGAGACAGGGGTGTTAGACGAGCAGTACTTC. Translated, it gives CASSETGVLDEQYF.

J is TRBJ1-4 and V is TRBV5-1; the match to TRBD1 covers 9 bases. Germline CDR1 reads SGHRS; CDR2 reads YFSETQ. V lost 2 bases and J lost 6; bases outside the gene matches: 2. CDR3 length: 14 residues. CDR3 protein: CASSFGQGHEKLFF. The DNA of the CDR3 is TGCGCCAGCAGCTTCGGACAGGGGCATGAAAAACTGTTTTTT.

This clone was observed a handful of times. This rearrangement joins TRBV7-7 to TRBJ2-2, with D hard to call. This CDR3 region has 13 residues. Germline V gene lookup returns CDR1 SSHAT and CDR2 FNYEAQ (reference sequence). V lost 0 bases, J lost 11 bases, and 10 bases lay in between. CDR3 loop: CASSLALGAELFF. CDR3 bases: TGTGCCAGCAGCTTAGCGCTCGGTGCAGAGCTGTTTTTT. The entire variable domain, with the rest obtained from reference TRBV7-7 and TRBJ2-2, is as follows: GAGVSQSPRYKVTKRGQDVTLRCDPISSHATLYWYQQALGQGPEFLTYFNYEAQPDKSGLPSDRFSAERPEGSISTLTIQRTEQRDSAMYRCASSLALGAELFFGEGSRLTVL.

This sequence joins TRBV4-3 and TRBJ1-3; TRBD1 is a possible D gene (5 bases). Trimming took 1 base from V and 3 from J, leaving 13 bases between them. The CDR3 sequence is 16 residues long. Germline V gene sequence: CDR1 LGHNA, CDR2 YSLEER. The CDR3 loop reads CASSQVQGFHGNTIYF. The DNA of the CDR3 is TGCGCCAGCAGCCAAGTCCAGGGATTTCATGGAAACACCATATATTTT.

The rearrangement links TRBV6-6 to TRBJ2-5, with TRBD2 as a possible D gene (5 bases). The germline V gene encodes CDR1 MNHNY and CDR2 SVGAGI (reference sequence). V gave up 2 bases and J gave up 4 bases, with 17 bases separating them. The CDR3 loop spans 16 amino acids. The CDR3 bases are TGTGCCAGCAGTTACGCTGGAAGGGTCGGAGGAGAGACCCAGTACTTC. Translating gives CASSYAGRVGGETQYF.

This clone was detected once. The chain is built from TRBV18 and TRBJ1-2; D remains ambiguous. The CDR3 sequence is 13 residues long. The ends were cut back, 2 bases at V and 1 base at J, with 5 bases in the middle. Per the germline V gene, CDR1 is KGHSH and CDR2 is LQKENI. The CDR3 DNA is TGTGCCAGCTCACCAACGGTTAACTATGGCTACACCTTC. Amino acids: CASSPTVNYGYTF.

This sequence joins TRBV10-2 and TRBJ2-3, with unresolved D. V was cut by 7 bases and J by 2 bases, with 16 bases left in between. Germline V gene data show CDR1 as WSHSY and CDR2 as SAAADI. The CDR3 is 15 residues long. The CDR3 nucleotides are TGCGCCAGCACGGGCAAGGAAGGAAACACAGATACGCAGTATTTT. Encoded protein: CASTGKEGNTDTQYF.

This clone was recorded only once. The chain combines TRBV12-5 with TRBJ1-1; 9 nucleotides agree with TRBD1. CDR1 and CDR2 from the germline V gene are LGHNT and FRNRAP. The trim removed 5 bases at V and 1 base at J, leaving 2 bases unmatched. The CDR3 spans 14 residues. CDR3 nucleotide sequence: TGTGCTAGTGGTCCGGGACAGGGGAACACTGAAGCTTTCTTT. Its translation: CASGPGQGNTEAFF.

This chain links TRBV7-9 with TRBJ1-2; no reliable D call. The germline V gene encodes CDR1 SEHNR and CDR2 FQNEAQ (reference sequence). This CDR3 is 14 amino acids long. The V and J ends lost 5 bases and 3 bases respectively, with 13 bases between them. The DNA of the CDR3 is TGTGCCAGCAGCCTTGGTGGGTCTGACTATGGCTACACCTTC. Translation: CASSLGGSDYGYTF.

This rearrangement joins TRBV19 to TRBJ2-2; 11 positions match TRBD1. There are 14 residues in the CDR3. Germline V gene lookup returns CDR1 LNHDA and CDR2 SQIVND (reference sequence). The trim removed 6 bases at V and 6 bases at J, leaving 3 bases unmatched. The chain's CDR3 is CASSPGQGAGELFF. CDR3 coding DNA: TGTGCCAGTAGCCCGGGACAGGGGGCCGGGGAGCTGTTTTTT. The full variable domain, completed using reference TRBV19 and TRBJ2-2, is DGGITQSPKYLFRKEGQNVTLSCEQNLNHDAMYWYRQDPGQGLRLIYYSQIVNDFQKGDIAEGYSVSREKKESFPLTVTSAQKNPTAFYLCASSPGQGAGELFFGEGSRLTVL.